Following are 22 T cell receptor beta chains from one sample sequenced in a study of OX40 agonist ivuxolimab in advanced cancers. The table came from immunoSEQ multiplex PCR; TCRdb's copy has only in-frame clones and leaves some out. The repertoire holds 30,000 to 35,000 clones, 92% seen once, with 30% to 40% in the top ten. This sample comprised CD4+ or CD8+ T cells sorted from blood, obtained in a trial of the OX40 agonist ivuxolimab. The receptors were gathered from an adult with an advanced solid tumor such as melanoma, head and neck, liver or kidney cancer.

This clone has more than one count but fewer than ten. J is TRBJ1-2 and V is TRBV4-3; D remains unclear. CDR3 length equals 14 residues. Germline CDR1 LGHNA, CDR2 YSLEER. The germline V and J ends were trimmed by 4 bases and 3 bases, with 12 bases remaining between them. The CDR3 sequence is CASSPTGGYYGYTF. CDR3 sequence (DNA): TGCGCCAGCAGCCCCACGGGAGGATACTATGGCTACACCTTC.

This clone was seen a few times. The gene calls are TRBV9 and TRBJ1-2; unclear D gene. V lost 3 bases, J lost 5 bases, and 17 bases lay in between. Germline V gene sequence: CDR1 SGDLS, CDR2 YYNGEE. This CDR3 comprises 15 residues. As DNA, the CDR3 is TGTGCCAGCAGCGCTGAAGACTTACTAGGGTATGGCTACACCTTC. Its protein is CASSAEDLLGYGYTF.

The rearrangement joins TRBV5-4 to TRBJ2-7; the match to TRBD2 covers 8 bases. Germline V lookup: CDR1 SGHNT, CDR2 YYREEE (reference sequence). CDR3 length: 13 residues. V lost 4 bases and J lost 4; bases outside the gene matches: 4. The CDR3 sequence is CASSPPGGYEQYF. CDR3 DNA sequence: TGTGCCAGCAGCCCACCGGGGGGGTACGAGCAGTACTTC.

V and J are TRBV6-5 and TRBJ2-7; D call uncertain. Germline V gives CDR1 MNHEY, CDR2 SVGAGI. The CDR3 runs to 12 residues. Trimming left V 4 bases short and J 6 bases short, with 10 bases between. CDR3 nucleotide sequence: TGTGCCAGCAGTTCTTCCGCGGCCGAGCAGTACTTC. It specifies CASSSSAAEQYF.

The chain is built from TRBV7-9 and TRBJ1-1; TRBD1 matches 10 bases. The CDR3 runs to 16 residues. Germline V lookup: CDR1 SEHNR, CDR2 FQNEAQ (reference sequence). The V gene end was trimmed by 1 base and the J gene end by 1 base; junction bases not matched to a gene: 3. CDR3 region: CASSLGTGGRNTEAFF. In DNA, the CDR3 is TGTGCCAGCAGCTTAGGGACAGGGGGTAGGAACACTGAAGCTTTCTTT.

This chain uses TRBV7-9 with TRBJ2-1, with 7 bases that match TRBD1. Germline V gene lookup returns CDR1 SEHNR and CDR2 FQNEAQ (reference sequence). After removal of 6 bases from V and 4 bases from J, the junction contained 9 bases not matched to a gene. The CDR3 spans 15 residues. The DNA of the CDR3 is TGTGCCAGCAGTCAGGACAGGAGGAAATACAATGAGCAGTTCTTC. Translating gives CASSQDRRKYNEQFF.

The chain uses TRBV28 and TRBJ1-1; perhaps TRBD1 as D (5 bases). The CDR3 has 15 amino acids. V was pared by 6 bases and J by 6 bases, with 20 bases between. Germline lookup yields CDR1 MDHEN and CDR2 SYDVKM. Here the CDR3 reads CASSPPPEGAAEAFF. As DNA, the CDR3 is TGTGCCAGCAGCCCGCCCCCCGAAGGGGCCGCTGAAGCTTTCTTT.

The chain joins TRBV15 to TRBJ2-7, with D uncertain. The V end was cut by 1 base, the J end by 1 base, with 8 bases between. Germline V gene data show CDR1 as LNHNV and CDR2 as YYDKDF (reference sequence). The CDR3 has 14 residues. CDR3 region: CATSRGGLSYEQYF. The CDR3 nucleotides are TGTGCCACCAGCAGAGGTGGATTATCCTACGAGCAGTACTTC.

The chain links TRBV5-4 to TRBJ2-7; possibly TRBD1 for D (6 bases). Trimming shortened V by 3 bases and J by 2 bases, and 15 bases separated the two germline ends. Germline assignment: CDR1 SGHNT and CDR2 YYREEE (reference sequence). The CDR3 has 15 residues. Here the CDR3 DNA reads TGTGCCAGCAGCTCCCTAGACAGGAACGCCTACGAGCAGTACTTC. Translated: CASSSLDRNAYEQYF.

CDR3 sequence (DNA): TGTGCCAGCAGCCCTCTCGGAGGCACTGAAGCTTTCTTT. It encodes CASSPLGGTEAFF. The V and J genes are TRBV7-9 and TRBJ1-1; no clear D gene. This CDR3 has 13 residues. Germline V gene lookup returns CDR1 SEHNR and CDR2 FQNEAQ (reference sequence). V lost 5 bases, J lost 4 bases, and 11 bases lay in between.

The gene calls are TRBV10-3 and TRBJ2-2; D not resolved. The CDR3 covers 11 residues. Trimming took 8 bases from V and 6 from J, leaving 7 bases between them. Per the germline V gene, CDR1 is ENHRY and CDR2 is SYGVKD. Here the CDR3 reads CAIESAGELFF. CDR3 in DNA: TGTGCCATCGAAAGTGCCGGGGAGCTGTTTTTT.

The chain carries TRBV11-3 and TRBJ2-7; 8 nucleotides match TRBD2. The CDR3 is 18 residues long. J was trimmed by 4 bases and V by 3 bases; bases with no gene match: 17. From germline, CDR1 is SGHNT and CDR2 YENEEA. The CDR3: CASSLATGGREGRYEQYF. The CDR3 nucleotides are TGTGCCAGCAGCTTGGCCACTGGGGGTCGGGAGGGACGGTACGAGCAGTACTTC.

The chain has TRBV27 and TRBJ2-5; maybe TRBD1 (5 bases). This CDR3 has 16 residues. The germline gives CDR1 MNHEY, CDR2 SMNVEV (reference sequence). The ends were cut back, 3 bases at V and 6 bases at J, with 20 bases in the middle. CDR3 in DNA: TGTGCCAGCAGTTTCCTCTACGCAGGGATTGTAAAGACCCAGTACTTC. Amino acids: CASSFLYAGIVKTQYF.

The V gene is TRBV27, the J gene TRBJ1-1, with D unclear. The length of the CDR3 is 12 residues. Germline CDR1 MNHEY, CDR2 SMNVEV (reference sequence). The V and J ends lost 8 bases and 6 bases respectively, with 13 bases between them. The CDR3 DNA sequence: TGTGCCAGCGCAACGTTGGGGTCTGAAGCTTTCTTT. The encoded protein is CASATLGSEAFF.

The chain joins TRBV13 to TRBJ1-4; TRBD1 aligns across 11 bases. Trimming removed 0 bases from V and 7 bases from J; junction bases left unmatched: 1. The CDR3 sequence is 15 residues long. Germline values: CDR1 PRHDT, CDR2 FYEKMQ (reference sequence). The CDR3 coding sequence is TGTGCCAGCAGCTTAGGAGGGACAGGGGGTGAAAAACTGTTTTTT. Residues: CASSLGGTGGEKLFF.

The J gene is TRBJ2-6, the V gene TRBV6-5; D is uncertain. From germline, CDR1 is MNHEY and CDR2 SVGAGI. Trimming took 2 bases from V and 0 from J, leaving 2 bases between them. The CDR3 totals 14 residues. The CDR3 nucleotides are TGTGCCAGCAGTTACCACTCTGGGGCCAACGTCCTGACTTTC. Translation gives CASSYHSGANVLTF.

This clone was picked up a small number of times. The chain carries TRBV27 and TRBJ2-5; possibly TRBD1 for D (6 bases). The germline CDR1 and CDR2 sequences are MNHEY and SMNVEV (reference sequence). This CDR3 region has 10 residues. CDR3 in amino acids: CGGLQETQYF. The DNA for the CDR3 is TGTGGGGGGCTACAAGAGACCCAGTACTTC.

The genes are TRBV27 and TRBJ2-3, with D perhaps TRBD2 (6 bases). The germline V and J ends were trimmed by 2 bases and 4 bases, with 13 bases remaining between them. Germline V gene sequence: CDR1 MNHEY, CDR2 SMNVEV (reference sequence). The CDR3 spans 15 residues. The CDR3 is CASSLAGRSADTQYF. CDR3 coding DNA: TGTGCCAGCAGTTTAGCAGGGAGGAGCGCAGATACGCAGTATTTT.

The chain uses TRBV6-7 and TRBJ2-7; D call uncertain. TRBV6-7 is sorted into the ORF group, with uncertain function. CDR3 length: 12 residues. Trimming shortened V by 7 bases and J by 0 bases, and 7 bases separated the two germline ends. In DNA, the CDR3 is TGTGCCAGCAAGGTTAGCTCCTACGAGCAGTACTTC. Its translation: CASKVSSYEQYF.

V and J are TRBV27 and TRBJ2-7, with TRBD2 identical over 9 bases. CDR1 and CDR2 (germline): MNHEY, SMNVEV (reference sequence). With V trimmed by 3 bases and J by 2 bases, 5 bases remained unmatched. There are 15 residues in the CDR3. CDR3 nucleotides: TGTGCCAGCAGTTTGGTGCGGGGGGGACCCTACGAGCAGTACTTC. The encoded protein is CASSLVRGGPYEQYF.

The rearrangement links TRBV7-2 to TRBJ1-6; D call uncertain. Germline V gives CDR1 SGHTA, CDR2 FQGNSA. Between the trimmed V and J ends, which lost 5 bases and 7 bases, there was a span of 24 bases. The CDR3 contains 18 residues. The CDR3 protein is CASSAHGHRERTNSPLHF. As DNA, the CDR3 is TGTGCCAGCAGCGCCCACGGGCATAGGGAAAGGACCAATTCACCCCTCCACTTT.

The chain recombines TRBV4-1 with TRBJ2-7; D gene uncertain. This CDR3 is built from 11 residues. V lost 6 bases and J lost 5, with 8 bases in between. CDR1 is MGHRA and CDR2 is YSYEKL in the germline V gene. CDR3 in DNA: TGCGCCAGCAGTATCAACGACGAGCAGTACTTC. Its translation is CASSINDEQYF.